Listed here is a single TCR beta chain. Germline V lookup: CDR1 ENHRY, CDR2 SYGVKD. The CDR3 is made up of 14 amino acids. Trimming took off 10 bases at V and 7 bases at J, with 20 bases between the two ends. Sequencing was performed with immunoSEQ multiplex PCR; in TCRdb, only in-frame clones are kept and a portion is missing. This sample carries 700,000 or so clones, around 85% of them seen once, and the ten largest clones take around 0.0099%. This specimen comes from a study of shared T cell receptors in the human thymus. A further study also used this sample, focusing on human thymus T cells. That study adds: Among thymic and blood repertoires, usage of V and J genes appeared biased. In unrelated individuals, thymic repertoires overlapped highly, according to related research.

The sequenced sample was thymocytes. The sequence was obtained from a girl in the first two years of life with a congenital heart defect. The V gene is TRBV10-3, the J gene TRBJ1-5; no clear D. The CDR3: CATRRAGSRQPQHF. Here the CDR3 DNA reads TGTGCCACCCGCCGGGCGGGGAGCCGCCAGCCCCAGCATTTT.